In its sample, the clone carrying this TCR beta chain was seen a few times. Germline CDR1 is MNHEY and CDR2 is SMNVEV (reference sequence). Trimming stripped 8 bases from V and 10 bases from J, with 17 bases between. This CDR3 comprises 12 residues. It was cDNA, reverse transcribed from extracted RNA, that served as the sequencing template. Profiled with immunoSEQ multiplex PCR; TCRdb holds only in-frame clones, not every one. The sample yields 140,000 or so clones, about two thirds seen once. The data were obtained in a study of CD8+ T cells in alopecia areata. This sequence joins TRBV27 and TRBJ1-2; TRBD1 is a possible D gene (6 bases). Sequenced sample: CD8+ T cells sorted from blood. The TCR sequence derives from a human donor in good health. CDR3 sequence: CASGTSRQDYTF. The CDR3 nucleotides are TGTGCCAGCGGGACATCCAGACAGGACTACACCTTC.